The T cell receptor beta chain under discussion was sequenced for a study of cytomegalovirus exposure and HLA in healthy donors. The study's findings and limits: The productive fraction for most TCR beta V segments was about 90% or about 30% in an earlier analysis. Later analysis suggested most CMV-associated TCR beta chains were HLA-restricted. Donors were assumed by presence/absence analyses to have roughly uniform sequencing depth. In a later analysis, TCR association rates varied by HLA locus: DRB1 most, HLA-C fewest.

This PCR relied on a set of 60 Vbeta primers and 13 Jbeta primers. The method was immunoSEQ multiplex PCR; TCRdb's version includes in-frame clones alone and lacks a portion of them. The sample yields about 61,000 clones, around 89% seen once. The germline gives CDR1 LGHNA, CDR2 YSLEER. J was trimmed by 7 bases and V by 0 bases; bases with no gene match: 11. The CDR3 is 17 residues long. Turning to this clone: Its antigen is still unknown.

The sequencing sample was made of PBMCs. The TCR sequence derives from a young man in good health and CMV-seropositive. The J gene is TRBJ2-1, the V gene TRBV4-3; 8 nucleotides align to TRBD2. CDR3 in amino acids: CASSQDRLAPFTNEQFF. Written as DNA, the CDR3 is TGCGCCAGCAGCCAAGACAGACTAGCGCCCTTTACGAATGAGCAGTTCTTC.